These 23 T cell receptor beta chains share one sample of origin, sequenced in a study of metastatic and nonmetastatic thyroid tumors. TCRdb ran MiXCR on the PCR reads. The repertoire includes 30,000 to 40,000 clones, less than 15% of them detected once, and more than 8% sits in the top ten. Each patient came to thyroid surgery without any prior treatment (of any kind). Material: blood. The receptors come from a female donor with papillary thyroid cancer or a benign thyroid nodule (not recorded which). Some clones in this sample may be carry-over from other donors' samples.

The sample holds many counts of this clone. The rearrangement links TRBV6-1 to TRBJ1-6, with no clear D. With 2 bases removed from V and 9 bases from J, the gap between germline ends came to 11 bases. CDR3 length equals 14 residues. Per germline, CDR1 MNHNS and CDR2 SASEGT. For the CDR3, the DNA is TGTGCCAGCAGTGAACCCCCGGGGAGTTCACCCCTCCACTTT. Translated, it gives CASSEPPGSSPLHF.

This clone was counted ten times or more. The chain has TRBV20-1 and TRBJ1-1; D perhaps matches TRBD1 (6 bases). CDR1 is DFQATT and CDR2 is SNEGSKA in the germline V gene (reference sequence). Trimming removed 5 bases from V and 7 bases from J, with 11 bases in between. This CDR3 comprises 11 residues. The CDR3 is CSAGQFGEAFF. The CDR3, as DNA: TGCAGTGCTGGACAGTTTGGTGAAGCTTTCTTT.

In nucleotides, the CDR3 is TGTGCCACCAGTGATTCGGACATCCATGAGCAGTTCTTC. It codes for CATSDSDIHEQFF. This sequence joins TRBV24-1 and TRBJ2-1; D might be TRBD1 (5 bases). The CDR3 totals 13 residues. Trimming removed 2 bases at V and 8 bases at J, with 9 bases between. Germline V gene lookup returns CDR1 KGHDR and CDR2 SFDVKD.

For this clone: A much larger clone differs by one base, so this may be a read error. V is TRBV5-8 and J is TRBJ2-7; 7 bases map to TRBD1. Germline loops: CDR1 SGHTS, CDR2 YDEGEE. V shed 4 bases and J 5 bases; nucleotides not matched to a gene: 12. The CDR3 totals 15 residues. The chain's CDR3 is CASSRYCDRVNEQYF. Here the CDR3 DNA reads TGTGCCAGCAGCCGCTATTGCGACAGGGTGAACGAGCAGTACTTC.

This clone is categorized as medium-sized. This chain uses TRBV28 with TRBJ1-6, with 9 nucleotides matching TRBD1. Germline CDR1 is MDHEN and CDR2 is SYDVKM. This CDR3 contains 15 residues. The trim removed 2 bases at V and 6 bases at J, leaving 2 bases unmatched. DNA for the CDR3: TGTGCCAGCAGTTTAAAGACAGGGGGTAATTCACCCCTCCACTTT. Its translation: CASSLKTGGNSPLHF.

This clone showed up many times. V and J are TRBV7-9 and TRBJ1-1; a possible D gene is TRBD1 (5 bases). Looked up from germline, CDR1 is SEHNR and CDR2 is FQNEAQ (reference sequence). Trimming shortened V by 5 bases and J by 2 bases, and 9 bases separated the two germline ends. CDR3 length: 13 residues. In DNA, the CDR3 is TGTGCCAGCAGCGTAGGACAAAACACTGAAGCTTTCTTT. Residues: CASSVGQNTEAFF.

In this sample, this clone turned up many times. V usage is TRBV4-1 and J usage is TRBJ1-1; possibly TRBD1 for D (6 bases). With 0 bases removed from V and 5 bases from J, the gap between germline ends came to 10 bases. This CDR3 has 14 residues. CDR1 is MGHRA, CDR2 YSYEKL, per germline. The CDR3 spells CASSQDTGRTEAFF. DNA for the CDR3: TGCGCCAGCAGCCAAGATACAGGGAGGACTGAAGCTTTCTTT.

As concerns this clone: A much larger clone differs from this one at a single base, so this may be a read error. The rearrangement uses TRBV5-6 and TRBJ2-7, with D perhaps TRBD1 (6 bases). This CDR3 has 13 residues. Germline V gives CDR1 SGHDT, CDR2 YYEEEE. The CDR3 reads CAGSSGTSYEQYF. The DNA for the CDR3 is TGTGCCGGCAGCTCCGGGACAAGTTACGAGCAGTACTTC.

This clone was found a few times. A much larger clone sits a single nucleotide away, making a read error possible. The rearrangement links TRBV7-9 to TRBJ2-3; D perhaps matches TRBD2 (5 bases). The CDR3 runs 13 residues. The V gene lost 2 bases and the J gene lost 4 bases, with 7 bases spanning the gap. Germline values: CDR1 SEHNR, CDR2 FQNEAQ (reference sequence). The chain's CDR3 is CASSLSGADTQYF. The CDR3 bases are TGTGCCAGCAGCTTAAGCGGCGCAGATACGCAGTATTTT.

This clone has a handful of counts. A much bigger clone sits one base away, suggesting this may be a read error. Within the sample, other DNA sequences also encode this same CDR3. This chain joins TRBV10-1 and TRBJ2-5; D is unresolved. Germline CDR1 is WNHNN and CDR2 is SYGVQD (reference sequence). This CDR3 has 14 amino acids. The V end was cut by 2 bases, the J end by 4 bases, with 11 bases between. The CDR3 spells CASSEDPSRETQYF. Here the CDR3 DNA reads TGCGCCAGCAGTGAGGACCCCTCGCGAGAGACCCAGTACTTC.

In its sample, this clone was seen many times. The rearrangement links TRBV20-1 to TRBJ1-3, with D possibly TRBD1 on 6 matching bases. Germline-derived CDR1 and CDR2 are DFQATT and SNEGSKA (reference sequence). This CDR3 is 13 amino acids long. The V and J ends lost 6 bases and 2 bases respectively, with 11 bases between them. CDR3 sequence: CSARTVPGNTIYF. The CDR3 DNA follows: TGCAGTGCCCGGACAGTCCCTGGAAACACCATATATTTT.

In its sample, this clone was seen many times. The chain carries TRBV12-5 and TRBJ2-3; tentatively, D is TRBD1 (5 bases). The CDR3 is 12 amino acids. V lost 6 bases to trimming and J lost 4 bases, with 8 bases between them. The germline gives CDR1 LGHNT, CDR2 FRNRAP. The DNA for the CDR3 is TGTGCTAGTGGCCTCAGGGCAGATACGCAGTATTTT. Protein product: CASGLRADTQYF.

The sample holds many counts of this clone. The chain couples TRBV10-3 to TRBJ1-2, with D unresolved. Trimming cost V 6 bases and J 3 bases, with 11 bases left between them. This CDR3 is built from 13 residues. Per the germline V gene, CDR1 is ENHRY and CDR2 is SYGVKD. CDR3 protein: CAISDTGDYGYTF. For the CDR3, the DNA is TGTGCCATCAGCGATACGGGCGACTATGGCTACACCTTC.

This clone was seen at least ten times. Other DNA sequences in the sample encode the same CDR3. The chain has TRBV30 and TRBJ1-5; D uncertain. Between the trimmed V and J ends, which lost 2 bases and 0 bases, there was a span of 5 bases. This CDR3 spans 13 amino acids. Per germline, CDR1 GTSNPN and CDR2 SVGIG (reference sequence). In DNA, the CDR3 is TGTGCCTGGAGTAAAGATAGCAATCAGCCCCAGCATTTT. This encodes CAWSKDSNQPQHF.

This clone was seen at least ten times. The V gene is TRBV7-2, the J gene TRBJ2-1, with 9 bases that match TRBD2. The CDR3 has 14 residues. V shed 8 bases, J shed 6 bases, and the junction held 8 bases outside the gene matches. Germline V gene sequence: CDR1 SGHTA, CDR2 FQGNSA. Written as DNA, the CDR3 is TGTGCCAGCTCCCGGGGTAGCGGGAGCAATGAGCAGTTCTTC. Protein product: CASSRGSGSNEQFF.

The chain links TRBV27 to TRBJ2-2; unclear D gene. V was pared by 4 bases and J by 4 bases, with 7 bases between. Germline V gives CDR1 MNHEY, CDR2 SMNVEV (reference sequence). CDR3 size: 13 residues. CDR3 loop: CASSYGFTGELFF. In DNA, the CDR3 is TGTGCCAGCAGTTATGGATTCACCGGGGAGCTGTTTTTT.

This rearrangement joins TRBV5-1 to TRBJ2-1, with TRBD2 matching over 8 bases. CDR3 size: 15 residues. Germline V gives CDR1 SGHRS, CDR2 YFSETQ. J gave up 0 bases and V 2 bases, and 1 base lay outside the gene matches. CDR3 region: CASSFLAGSYNEQFF. CDR3 DNA: TGCGCCAGCAGCTTTCTAGCGGGCTCCTACAATGAGCAGTTCTTC.

The chain links TRBV6-6 to TRBJ2-7; D uncertain. The CDR3 has 15 amino acids. V was trimmed by 2 bases and J by 0 bases, leaving 11 bases between them. Germline V CDR1 and CDR2: MNHNY, SVGAGI (reference sequence). The CDR3, as DNA: TGTGCCAGCAGTTACGCCGTAACTGTCTCCTACGAGCAGTACTTC. This gives the protein CASSYAVTVSYEQYF.

A word on this clone: Its ends do not fully match the called genes, so a read error is possible. This chain joins TRBV6-1 and TRBJ2-1; possibly TRBD2 for D (5 bases). Germline assignment: CDR1 MNHNS and CDR2 SASEGT. The CDR3 loop spans 15 amino acids. As DNA, the CDR3 is TGTGCCAGCGCCCGCGGGTCTTACTCCTACAATGAGGAGTTCTTT. Encoded protein: CASARGSYSYNEEFF.

V is TRBV11-2 and J is TRBJ1-3; D is unresolved. The CDR3 is 15 residues long. The germline CDR1 and CDR2 sequences are SGHAT and FQNNGV. Trimming shortened V by 4 bases and J by 2 bases, and 12 bases separated the two germline ends. CDR3 sequence reads: CASSSPGTPGNTIYF. CDR3 in DNA: TGTGCCAGCAGCTCCCCTGGTACACCTGGAAACACCATATATTTT.

This clone was observed a few times. V usage is TRBV11-3 and J usage is TRBJ2-7; D uncertain. Germline values: CDR1 SGHNT, CDR2 YENEEA. Trimming left V 3 bases short and J 0 bases short, with 9 bases between. The CDR3 is made up of 14 amino acids. The chain's CDR3 is CASSFERLSYEQYF. DNA of the CDR3: TGTGCCAGCAGCTTCGAGCGCCTCTCCTACGAGCAGTACTTC.

A word on this clone: It is likely a read error, because the conserved phenylalanine at the end of the CDR3 is missing. The chain recombines TRBV29-1 with TRBJ2-7; D remains unclear. V dropped 8 bases and J dropped 3 bases, with 14 bases sitting between them. Per germline, CDR1 SQVTM and CDR2 ANQGSEA. The CDR3 is made up of 12 amino acids. CDR3 loop: CSTCKSGYEQYS. The CDR3 DNA follows: TGCAGCACTTGTAAGTCCGGCTACGAGCAGTACTCC.

This CDR3 is CASNRDRGTYEQYF. DNA of the CDR3: TGTGCCAGTAACCGGGACAGGGGGACCTACGAGCAGTACTTC. This chain joins TRBV19 and TRBJ2-7; TRBD1 aligns across 11 bases. The germline gives CDR1 LNHDA, CDR2 SQIVND (reference sequence). With V trimmed by 7 bases and J by 2 bases, 4 bases remained unmatched. CDR3 size: 14 residues.